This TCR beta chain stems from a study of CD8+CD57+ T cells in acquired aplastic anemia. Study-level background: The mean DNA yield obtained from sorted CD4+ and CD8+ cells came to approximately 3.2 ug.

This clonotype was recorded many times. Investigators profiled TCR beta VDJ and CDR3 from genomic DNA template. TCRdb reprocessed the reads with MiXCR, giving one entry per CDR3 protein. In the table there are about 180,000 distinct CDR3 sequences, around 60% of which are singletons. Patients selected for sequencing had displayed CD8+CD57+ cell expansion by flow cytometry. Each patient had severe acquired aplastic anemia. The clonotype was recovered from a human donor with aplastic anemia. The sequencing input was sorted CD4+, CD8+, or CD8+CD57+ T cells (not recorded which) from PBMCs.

In DNA form, the CDR3 reads TGCAGTGCTAGAGCGGACAGGGGCACAGATACGCAGTATTTT. Protein sequence: CSARADRGTDTQYF. The J gene is TRBJ2-3, the V gene TRBV20-1; 8 nucleotides agree with TRBD1. V shed 1 base, J shed 1 base, and the junction held 1 base outside the gene matches. CDR3 length: 14 residues. Looked up from germline, CDR1 is DFQATT and CDR2 is SNEGSKA (reference sequence).